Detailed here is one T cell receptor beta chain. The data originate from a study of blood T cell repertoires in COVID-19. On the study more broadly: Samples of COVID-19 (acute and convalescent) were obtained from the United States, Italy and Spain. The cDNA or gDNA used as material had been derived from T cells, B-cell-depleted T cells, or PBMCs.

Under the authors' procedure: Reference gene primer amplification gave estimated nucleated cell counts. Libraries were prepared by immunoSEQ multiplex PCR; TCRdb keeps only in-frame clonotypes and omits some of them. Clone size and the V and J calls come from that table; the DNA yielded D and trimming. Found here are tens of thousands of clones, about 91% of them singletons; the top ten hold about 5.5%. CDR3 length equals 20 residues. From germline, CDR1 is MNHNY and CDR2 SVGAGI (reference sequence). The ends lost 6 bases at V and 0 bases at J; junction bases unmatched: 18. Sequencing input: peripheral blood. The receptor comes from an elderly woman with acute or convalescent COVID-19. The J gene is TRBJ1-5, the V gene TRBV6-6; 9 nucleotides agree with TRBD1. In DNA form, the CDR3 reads TGTGCCAGCAGCCGCTTCACCGGGACAGGGTCACTCCTTAGCAATCAGCCCCAGCATTTT. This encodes CASSRFTGTGSLLSNQPQHF.